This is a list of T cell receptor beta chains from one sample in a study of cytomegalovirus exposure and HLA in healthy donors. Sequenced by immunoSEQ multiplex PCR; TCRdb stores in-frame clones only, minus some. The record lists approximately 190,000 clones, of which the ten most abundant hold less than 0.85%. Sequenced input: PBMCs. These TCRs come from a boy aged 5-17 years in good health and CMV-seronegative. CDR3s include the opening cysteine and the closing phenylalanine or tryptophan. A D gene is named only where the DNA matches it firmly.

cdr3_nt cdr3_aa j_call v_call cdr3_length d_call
TGTGCCAGCACCCCAATAGGCCGACAGGGTAATTCACCCCTCCACTTT CASTPIGRQGNSPLHF TRBJ1-6 TRBV6-6 16 TRBD1
TGTGCCAGCTCACTATACGAAGCGGGAAAATACGAGCAGTACTTC CASSLYEAGKYEQYF TRBJ2-7 TRBV18 15 TRBD2
TGTGCTAGTGGGGAACAGGGGTTGGGTACAGATACGCAGTATTTT CASGEQGLGTDTQYF TRBJ2-3 TRBV12-5 15 TRBD1
TGTGCCAGCAGTGAGGTGCGCCCGGAGGCTTTCTTT CASSEVRPEAFF TRBJ1-1 TRBV2 12 -
TGTGCCAGCAGGACCCAGGGGTTTGAGACCCAGTACTTC CASRTQGFETQYF TRBJ2-5 TRBV7-2 13 -
TGTGCCTGGAGTGTACGGGGAGATACGCAGTATTTT CAWSVRGDTQYF TRBJ2-3 TRBV30 12 -
TGTGCCAGCAGTTACTCTTGGGCAGGGGCGAACTATGGCTACACCTTC CASSYSWAGANYGYTF TRBJ1-2 TRBV6-5 16 -
TGTGCCAGCAGCTCCGGTATCCAGGGTATCTACGAGCAGTACTTC CASSSGIQGIYEQYF TRBJ2-7 TRBV11-2 15 -
TGTGCCAGCAGCGGATTAGCGGGGGGGAACACCGGGGAGCTGTTTTTT CASSGLAGGNTGELFF TRBJ2-2 TRBV9 16 TRBD2
TGTGCCAGCAGCCAAAAGAACACTGAAGCTTTCTTT CASSQKNTEAFF TRBJ1-1 TRBV6-5 12 -
TGTGCCAGCAGCCAGAGAGAAGTGTCTAGCGGTACCTACGAGCAGTACTTC CASSQREVSSGTYEQYF TRBJ2-7 TRBV4-2 17 TRBD2
TGTGCCAGCAGTGACGGACAGTCGGGAAATGAGCAGTTCTTC CASSDGQSGNEQFF TRBJ2-1 TRBV6-4 14 -
TGTGCCAGCAGCCTAGACAGCTACGAGCAGTACTTC CASSLDSYEQYF TRBJ2-7 TRBV14 12 -